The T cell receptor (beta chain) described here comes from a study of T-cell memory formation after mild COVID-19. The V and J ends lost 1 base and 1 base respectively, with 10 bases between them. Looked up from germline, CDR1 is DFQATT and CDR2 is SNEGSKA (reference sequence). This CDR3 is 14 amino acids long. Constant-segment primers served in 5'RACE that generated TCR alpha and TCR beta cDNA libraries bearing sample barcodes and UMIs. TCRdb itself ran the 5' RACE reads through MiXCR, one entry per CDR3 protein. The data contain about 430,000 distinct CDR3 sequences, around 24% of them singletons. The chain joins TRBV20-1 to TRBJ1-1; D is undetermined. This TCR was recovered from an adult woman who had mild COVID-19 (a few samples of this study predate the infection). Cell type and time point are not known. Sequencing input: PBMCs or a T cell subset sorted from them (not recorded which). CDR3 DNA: TGCAGTGCTAGAGTAGGGCCGCAGAACACTGAAGCTTTCTTT. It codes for CSARVGPQNTEAFF.